The present TCR beta chain was sequenced within a study of control samples from healthy donors and cancer patients (TCRdb year 2020). Libraries were constructed by the immunoSEQ multiplex PCR assay. TCRdb carries this immuneACCESS record with in-frame sequences only. Its versions omit some clonotypes, under half of them owing to an unresolved V gene in the studies checked, with the rest unexplained. Recorded for this sample are approximately 92,000 clones; over 90% of them occurred a single time. Over 1.3% of the sample is in the top ten clones. CDR1 is given as SGHNT and CDR2 as YENEEA, both from the germline V gene. CDR3 length: 18 amino acids, cysteine to phenylalanine. The CDR3 DNA has 54 bases and is translated from base 1. The junction carries 20 bases between V and J, which are trimmed by 1 base and 1 base respectively. A word on this clone: The specificity of this receptor is unknown. Base-call qualities are not available, and no considerably larger clone is one nucleotide away.

Recombination connected TRBV11-3 to TRBJ2-7, with the D call tentatively TRBD1 or TRBD2, each fitting 5 bases. The specimen was blood. The source is a woman aged 30 to 39 in good health. The bases are TGTGCCAGCAGCTTAGTTTATTCTATGGGGGAGCCATCCTACGAGCAGTACTTC. Its protein reads: CASSLVYSMGEPSYEQYF.